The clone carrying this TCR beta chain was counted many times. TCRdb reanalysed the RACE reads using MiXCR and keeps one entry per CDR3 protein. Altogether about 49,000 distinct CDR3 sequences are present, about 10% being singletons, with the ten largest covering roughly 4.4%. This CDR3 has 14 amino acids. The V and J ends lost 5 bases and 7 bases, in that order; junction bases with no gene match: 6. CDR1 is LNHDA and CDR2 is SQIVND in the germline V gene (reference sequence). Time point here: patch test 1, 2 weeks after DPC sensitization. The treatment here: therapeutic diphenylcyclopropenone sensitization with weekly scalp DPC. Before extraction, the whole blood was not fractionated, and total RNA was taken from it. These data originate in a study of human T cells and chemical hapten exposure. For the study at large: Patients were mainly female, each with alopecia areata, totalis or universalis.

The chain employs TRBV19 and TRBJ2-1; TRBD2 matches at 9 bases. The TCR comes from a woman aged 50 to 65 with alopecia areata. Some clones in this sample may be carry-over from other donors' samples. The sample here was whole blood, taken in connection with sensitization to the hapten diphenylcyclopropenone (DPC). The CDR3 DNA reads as TGTGCCAGTAGTGATAGCGGGAGAGGAAATGAGCAGTTCTTC. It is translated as CASSDSGRGNEQFF.